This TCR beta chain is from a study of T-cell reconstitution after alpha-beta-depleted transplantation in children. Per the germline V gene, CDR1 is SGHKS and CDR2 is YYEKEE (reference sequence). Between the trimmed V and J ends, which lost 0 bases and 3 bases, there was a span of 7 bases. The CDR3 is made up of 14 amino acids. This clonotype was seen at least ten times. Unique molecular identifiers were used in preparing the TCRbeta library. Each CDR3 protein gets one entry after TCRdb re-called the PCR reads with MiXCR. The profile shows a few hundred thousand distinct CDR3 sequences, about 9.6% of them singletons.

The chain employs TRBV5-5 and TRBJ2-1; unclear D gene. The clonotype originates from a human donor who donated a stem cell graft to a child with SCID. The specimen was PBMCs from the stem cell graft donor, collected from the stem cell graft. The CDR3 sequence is CASSLVIYYNEQFF. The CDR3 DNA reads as TGTGCCAGCAGCTTGGTGATCTACTACAATGAGCAGTTCTTC.